Sequencing of this T cell receptor (beta chain) was carried out in a study of blood T cells in healthy people across ages. The second PCR ran about 6 to 12 cycles with a sample-barcoded 5' primer and J-beta primers. MiXCR was run by TCRdb on the 5' RACE reads, yielding one entry per CDR3 protein. The table has approximately 360,000 distinct CDR3 sequences, 52% seen once. This clonotype was observed a single time. Material for sequencing was blood. The TCR was taken from a man in his sixties in good health.

The CDR3 bases are TGTGCCAACGTCGACAGTTCCTACGAGCAGTACTTC. Translating gives CANVDSSYEQYF. The chain combines TRBV2 with TRBJ2-7, with D possibly matching TRBD1 (5 bases). The CDR3 extends over 12 amino acids. Germline V gives CDR1 SNHLY, CDR2 FYNNEI. With 10 bases removed from V and 1 base from J, the gap between germline ends came to 11 bases.